The following is a TCR beta chain sequence with its context. The record originates from a study of CD8+ T cells in alopecia areata. Germline assignment: CDR1 LGHNA and CDR2 YSLEER. CDR3 length equals 15 residues. V shed 0 bases and J shed 7 bases, with 15 bases lying between them. The sample's treatment: oral pan-JAK inhibitor, 5-10 mg twice daily. Investigators isolated RNA and reverse transcribed it into cDNA to act as the sequencing template. This table comes from immunoSEQ multiplex PCR, and its TCRdb copy is limited to in-frame clones, with some not included. Of roughly 230,000 clones in the sample, about 40% were seen once.

The source is a human donor with alopecia areata. The specimen was CD4+ T cells sorted from blood, collected around week 37, from a patient treated with tofacitinib. This chain joins TRBV4-3 and TRBJ1-2; a weak D match, TRBD1 (6 bases). CDR3 protein: CASSQDPGAGIGYTF. CDR3 nucleotides: TGCGCCAGCAGCCAAGATCCGGGGGCCGGTATTGGCTACACCTTC.